This TCR beta chain was identified in a study of T-cell memory formation after mild COVID-19. J lost 2 bases, V lost 3 bases, and 12 bases had no gene match. The V gene's germline CDR1 is MGHDK and CDR2 SYGVNS. The CDR3 covers 17 residues. Using constant-segment primers, 5'RACE produced TCR alpha and TCR beta cDNA libraries carrying sample barcodes and UMIs. TCRdb used MiXCR to reprocess the 5' RACE reads, holding one entry per CDR3 protein. Among fewer than 600,000 distinct CDR3 sequences, 20% to 25% were seen once, and the ten largest hold roughly 8.3%. The sample holds many counts of this clonotype.

The specimen sequenced was PBMCs or a T cell subset sorted from them (not recorded which). The TCR comes from an adult woman who had mild COVID-19 (a few samples of this study predate the infection). Cell type and time point are not known. The V call is TRBV25-1, the J call TRBJ2-7; 8 positions agree with TRBD1. CDR3 region: CASSDRNRDRITYEQYF. DNA for the CDR3: TGTGCCAGCAGTGATCGTAACCGGGACAGGATAACCTACGAGCAGTACTTC.